This T cell receptor (beta chain) was retrieved from a study of blood T cells in healthy people across ages. A second PCR of 7 to 11 cycles used a sample-barcoded 5' primer and a J-beta primer mix. Each TCR beta cDNA got a 12-nucleotide random molecular identifier. From each sample, at least 2.5 million paired-end reads containing CDR3 were obtained. TCRdb independently ran MiXCR on the 5' RACE reads; one entry per CDR3 protein. Altogether about 1.1 million distinct CDR3 sequences are present, around two fifths being singletons, with the ten largest covering 13%. Whole-study results and caveats: Long-lived and aged donors differed, with more naive CD4+ cells and higher diversity in the long-lived. Conclusively comparing naive with antigen-experienced cells was impossible with unsorted PBMCs.

This clonotype was picked up a small number of times. Its antigen is not known. The V end was cut by 0 bases, the J end by 6 bases, with 11 bases between. The CDR3 spans 14 residues. Germline CDR1 is LGHNA and CDR2 is YSLEER. This chain links TRBV4-3 with TRBJ1-2; D is perhaps TRBD1 (6 bases). Sequenced: blood. The clonotype was recovered from a young man in good health. The CDR3 DNA sequence: TGCGCCAGCAGCCAAGATTTGGCAGGGGATGGCTACACCTTC. This encodes CASSQDLAGDGYTF.